Following are 30 T cell receptor beta chains from one sample sequenced in a study of beta chain features in type 1 diabetes. Reverse transcribing all isolated RNA meant expressed TCRB transcripts were sequenced. TCRdb's copy holds only in-frame clones and misses some; the assay was immunoSEQ multiplex PCR. Found here are 150,000 to 160,000 clones, around 10% of them singletons; the top ten hold about 2.1%. The sequencing input was central memory CD4+ T cells from blood. Receptors were obtained from a young man in good health.

The chain uses TRBV28 and TRBJ2-3; maybe TRBD1 (5 bases). The germline V and J ends were trimmed by 6 bases and 4 bases, with 8 bases remaining between them. The CDR3 has 12 residues. CDR1 is MDHEN and CDR2 is SYDVKM in the germline V gene. The CDR3 DNA reads as TGTGCCAGCAGGATACAGGCAGATACGCAGTATTTT. Protein: CASRIQADTQYF.

This clone was counted between two and nine times. The V gene is TRBV13, the J gene TRBJ2-7; D may be TRBD2 (6 bases). The CDR3 loop spans 15 amino acids. Trimming removed 4 bases from V and 6 bases from J, with 19 bases in between. Germline assignment: CDR1 PRHDT and CDR2 FYEKMQ (reference sequence). Here the CDR3 reads CASSSYNGAGGEQYF. The CDR3 DNA sequence: TGTGCCAGCAGCTCCTACAATGGGGCCGGGGGCGAGCAGTACTTC.

This clone was recorded many times. This CDR3 reads CASSLKLGTAGQYEQYF. Here the CDR3 DNA reads TGTGCCAGCAGCCTAAAATTGGGGACAGCTGGGCAATACGAGCAGTACTTC. V gene TRBV7-9 combines with J gene TRBJ2-7; 7 nucleotides align to TRBD1. The germline V gene encodes CDR1 SEHNR and CDR2 FQNEAQ (reference sequence). The CDR3 is 17 residues long. V lost 5 bases to trimming and J lost 4 bases; unmatched junction nucleotides: 17.

The J gene is TRBJ2-5, the V gene TRBV9; 10 bases are shared with TRBD1. V shed 5 bases, J shed 0 bases, and the junction held 7 bases outside the gene matches. CDR1 and CDR2 (germline): SGDLS, YYNGEE. This CDR3 has 16 residues. CDR3 nucleotides: TGTGCCAGCAGTGCCGGACAGGGGGGGTACCAAGAGACCCAGTACTTC. The encoded protein is CASSAGQGGYQETQYF.

This rearrangement joins TRBV7-2 to TRBJ1-2, with no clear D. The V end was cut by 2 bases, the J end by 8 bases, with 12 bases between. This CDR3 has 13 amino acids. Germline V gene lookup returns CDR1 SGHTA and CDR2 FQGNSA. CDR3 nucleotides: TGTGCCAGCAGCTTATGGCAGGACGGGGGCTACACCTTC. Its translation is CASSLWQDGGYTF.

This clone was detected a few times. Additional DNA sequences in this sample encode the identical CDR3. The chain joins TRBV29-1 to TRBJ2-3; maybe TRBD2 (5 bases). Germline V gene data show CDR1 as SQVTM and CDR2 as ANQGSEA. Trimming left V 3 bases short and J 1 base short, with 5 bases between. The CDR3 extends over 12 amino acids. The CDR3 DNA reads as TGCAGCGTTGAGGAGGGCACAGATACGCAGTATTTT. This codes for CSVEEGTDTQYF.

The CDR3 reads CASSQGRTGPNNEQFF. The DNA for the CDR3 is TGTGCCAGCAGCCAAGGACGGACAGGGCCAAACAATGAGCAGTTCTTC. This chain links TRBV14 with TRBJ2-1; 8 nucleotides line up with TRBD1. The CDR3 consists of 16 residues. Germline CDR1 and CDR2: SGHDN and FVKESK. J lost 5 bases, V lost 1 base, and 7 bases had no gene match.

V gene TRBV5-8 combines with J gene TRBJ2-7, with D unclear. The CDR3 is 11 amino acids. Germline CDR1 reads SGHTS; CDR2 reads YDEGEE. With 1 base removed from V and 6 bases from J, the gap between germline ends came to 5 bases. This CDR3 reads CASSLTAEQYF. DNA for the CDR3: TGTGCCAGCAGCTTGACAGCCGAGCAGTACTTC.

CDR3 residues: CAWSVLDSKLFF. The CDR3 DNA sequence: TGTGCCTGGAGTGTACTTGACTCTAAACTGTTTTTT. The gene calls are TRBV30 and TRBJ1-4; D is undetermined. The germline V and J ends were trimmed by 0 bases and 11 bases, with 10 bases remaining between them. Germline CDR1 and CDR2: GTSNPN and SVGIG (reference sequence). This CDR3 has 12 residues.

The chain carries TRBV30 and TRBJ1-6; D is undetermined. CDR1 GTSNPN and CDR2 SVGIG come from the germline V gene (reference sequence). The CDR3 runs to 12 residues. V was cut by 3 bases and J by 8 bases, with 8 bases left in between. CDR3 in amino acids: CAWRNGDSPLHF. CDR3 DNA sequence: TGTGCCTGGAGGAATGGTGATTCACCCCTCCACTTT. The whole variable domain, filled in from reference TRBV30 and TRBJ1-6, reads SQTIHQWPATLVQPVGSPLSLECTVEGTSNPNLYWYRQAAGRGLQLLFYSVGIGQISSEVPQNLSASRPQDRQFILSSKKLLLSDSGFYLCAWRNGDSPLHFGNGTRLTVT.

This clone was counted a few times. The chain is built from TRBV6-6 and TRBJ2-5; the match to TRBD2 covers 12 bases. The J call could be wrong; TRBJ2-7 is a better fit for the DNA end. The CDR3 spans 16 residues. Per the germline V gene, CDR1 is MNHNY and CDR2 is SVGAGI (reference sequence). CDR3 protein: CASSYPTSGGEYEQYF. In DNA, the CDR3 is TGTGCCAGCAGTTATCCGACTAGCGGGGGAGAGTACGAGCAGTACTTC.

This clone was picked up a small number of times. The gene calls are TRBV7-2 and TRBJ1-2; no firm D call. The CDR3 spans 15 residues. The germline gives CDR1 SGHTA, CDR2 FQGNSA. V lost 5 bases and J 0 bases, leaving 13 bases between the germline ends. This CDR3 is CASSQDKGANYGYTF. The CDR3 nucleotides are TGTGCCAGCAGCCAAGATAAGGGCGCTAACTATGGCTACACCTTC.

This clone was recorded a few times. The rearrangement links TRBV4-3 to TRBJ2-7; no reliable D call. The CDR3 is made up of 14 amino acids. Per germline, CDR1 LGHNA and CDR2 YSLEER. Trimming took off 0 bases at V and 0 bases at J, with 6 bases between the two ends. CDR3 amino acids: CASSQDAHSYEQYF. The CDR3 DNA reads as TGCGCCAGCAGCCAAGATGCGCACTCCTACGAGCAGTACTTC.

This rearrangement joins TRBV18 to TRBJ2-3; D not resolved. The CDR3 is made up of 11 amino acids. The V end was cut by 6 bases, the J end by 5 bases, with 6 bases between. Germline CDR1 reads KGHSH; CDR2 reads LQKENI. The CDR3 DNA reads TGTGCCAGCTCCACGGGAGATACGCAGTATTTT. It specifies CASSTGDTQYF.

The table lists this clone with a few counts. The chain has TRBV14 and TRBJ2-5; possibly TRBD1 for D (6 bases). The CDR3 is made up of 15 amino acids. In germline, CDR1 is SGHDN, CDR2 FVKESK. V was cut by 4 bases and J by 1 base, with 13 bases left in between. The CDR3 loop is CASSRAWTVQETQYF. The DNA of the CDR3 is TGTGCCAGCAGCCGAGCGTGGACAGTCCAAGAGACCCAGTACTTC.

This clone was picked up many times. The rearrangement joins TRBV9 to TRBJ2-1; TRBD2 matches at 8 bases. Germline V gene data show CDR1 as SGDLS and CDR2 as YYNGEE. The CDR3 has 19 residues. The J segment lost 5 bases and the V segment lost 3 bases, leaving 19 bases of the junction unmatched. CDR3 in amino acids: CASSAGLGLAGYTDNEQFF. CDR3 bases: TGTGCCAGCAGCGCCGGCCTCGGGTTAGCGGGGTATACTGACAATGAGCAGTTCTTC.

This clone was detected only a few times. The genes are TRBV27 and TRBJ2-1, with 10 bases that match TRBD2. Trimming cost V 6 bases and J 5 bases; bases outside gene matches: 10. Germline V gives CDR1 MNHEY, CDR2 SMNVEV (reference sequence). The CDR3 totals 16 residues. Here the CDR3 reads CASRPHRTSGDNEQFF. In nucleotides, the CDR3 is TGTGCCAGCAGGCCTCACCGGACTAGCGGTGACAATGAGCAGTTCTTC.

There are a few counts of this clone. The gene calls are TRBV4-2 and TRBJ2-6; no clear D gene. V was cut by 4 bases and J by 10 bases, with 8 bases left in between. Germline lookup yields CDR1 LGHNA and CDR2 YNFKEQ. The CDR3 has 12 residues. CDR3 amino acids: CASSLTANVLTF. CDR3 nucleotides: TGTGCCAGCAGCCTAACAGCGAACGTCCTGACTTTC.

The chain recombines TRBV7-9 with TRBJ2-1; D might be TRBD1 (6 bases). Germline V gene sequence: CDR1 SEHNR, CDR2 FQNEAQ (reference sequence). V gave up 5 bases and J gave up 3 bases, with 17 bases separating them. The CDR3 covers 16 residues. CDR3 region: CASSQFTGTVYNEQFF. For the CDR3, the DNA is TGTGCCAGCAGCCAATTCACAGGGACCGTCTACAATGAGCAGTTCTTC.

The genes are TRBV7-2 and TRBJ1-4, with D perhaps matching TRBD1 (5 bases). Germline lookup yields CDR1 SGHTA and CDR2 FQGNSA. The CDR3 is made up of 14 amino acids. The ends were cut back, 3 bases at V and 6 bases at J, with 11 bases in the middle. For the CDR3, the DNA is TGTGCCAGCAGCTTCCAGGGCGGTCATGAAAAACTGTTTTTT. Its protein product is CASSFQGGHEKLFF.

This clone has just a few counts. The chain is built from TRBV5-1 and TRBJ2-1, with a weak D call TRBD1 (6 bases). Germline V gene data show CDR1 as SGHRS and CDR2 as YFSETQ. The length of the CDR3 is 13 residues. The V end was cut by 4 bases, the J end by 9 bases, with 14 bases between. This chain's CDR3 is CASSTQGSGEQFF. CDR3 coding DNA: TGCGCCAGCAGCACCCAGGGGAGCGGTGAGCAGTTCTTC. Full variable domain (missing parts from reference TRBV5-1 and TRBJ2-1): KAGVTQTPRYLIKTRGQQVTLSCSPISGHRSVSWYQQTPGQGLQFLFEYFSETQRNKGNFPGRFSGRQFSNSRSEMNVSTLELGDSALYLCASSTQGSGEQFFGPGTRLTVL.

This clone was detected a few times. The rearrangement uses TRBV19 and TRBJ2-3; TRBD1 matches at 7 bases. This CDR3 is built from 17 residues. V was clipped by 5 bases and J by 1 base; unmatched bases: 12. Germline CDR1 is LNHDA and CDR2 is SQIVND (reference sequence). As DNA, the CDR3 is TGTGCCAGTAGTGATAGGGCGACAGGGCTGGGCACAGATACGCAGTATTTT. Translated, it gives CASSDRATGLGTDTQYF. The variable domain in full, completed from reference TRBV19 and TRBJ2-3, reads DGGITQSPKYLFRKEGQNVTLSCEQNLNHDAMYWYRQDPGQGLRLIYYSQIVNDFQKGDIAEGYSVSREKKESFPLTVTSAQKNPTAFYLCASSDRATGLGTDTQYFGPGTRLTVL.

The chain links TRBV27 to TRBJ1-4; D not resolved. The CDR3 consists of 15 residues. The V end was cut by 2 bases, the J end by 1 base, with 8 bases between. Looked up from germline, CDR1 is MNHEY and CDR2 is SMNVEV (reference sequence). The CDR3 protein is CASSLEGRTNEKLFF. CDR3 in DNA: TGTGCCAGCAGTTTAGAAGGCAGAACTAATGAAAAACTGTTTTTT.

The gene calls are TRBV5-1 and TRBJ2-1; weak D call: TRBD1 (7 bases). V shed 5 bases and J shed 0 bases, with 15 bases lying between them. The CDR3 contains 16 residues. In germline, CDR1 is SGHRS, CDR2 YFSETQ. The CDR3 region has the DNA TGCGCCAGCAGTGAAGGAGGGGGCAACTCCTACAATGAGCAGTTCTTC. As protein: CASSEGGGNSYNEQFF.

The rearrangement uses TRBV5-4 and TRBJ2-7; D ambiguous. From germline, CDR1 is SGHNT and CDR2 YYREEE (reference sequence). V was trimmed by 0 bases and J by 5 bases, leaving 9 bases between them. The CDR3 sequence is 13 residues long. The CDR3 protein is CASSLDGGNEQYF. The CDR3 DNA is TGTGCCAGCAGCTTGGACGGTGGGAACGAGCAGTACTTC.

The J gene is TRBJ1-1, the V gene TRBV2; possible D gene TRBD1, 5 bases. Deletions cut 4 bases from V and 0 bases from J, with 6 bases between. Germline CDR1 SNHLY, CDR2 FYNNEI. The CDR3 covers 13 residues. The CDR3 DNA follows: TGTGCCAGCAGTGGGGACGTGAACACTGAAGCTTTCTTT. It specifies CASSGDVNTEAFF.

The chain combines TRBV2 with TRBJ1-5; tentatively, D is TRBD1 (6 bases). The germline CDR1 and CDR2 sequences are SNHLY and FYNNEI. The length of the CDR3 is 14 residues. Trimming took 5 bases from V and 3 from J, leaving 11 bases between them. The CDR3 region has the DNA TGTGCCAGCAGTCAGGGGCTACCCAATCAGCCCCAGCATTTT. This translates into CASSQGLPNQPQHF.

The sample holds a few counts of this clone. The rearrangement joins TRBV28 to TRBJ1-1, with 7 positions matching TRBD1. V dropped 6 bases and J dropped 5; count of bases not matched to a gene: 9. This CDR3 is built from 14 residues. Germline V gives CDR1 MDHEN, CDR2 SYDVKM. This CDR3 reads CASSIRQGRTEAFF. DNA for the CDR3: TGTGCCAGCAGCATAAGACAGGGTCGGACTGAAGCTTTCTTT.

The chain recombines TRBV4-3 with TRBJ2-6; TRBD1 agrees at 7 bases. Losses at the gene ends were 3 bases for V and 2 bases for J; bases not matched to a gene: 10. The CDR3 loop spans 18 amino acids. Germline CDR1 and CDR2: LGHNA and YSLEER. The DNA for the CDR3 is TGCGCCAGCAGCCAGACAGGGCGTTGGCGGGCTGGGGCCAACGTCCTGACTTTC. Translation: CASSQTGRWRAGANVLTF.

This rearrangement joins TRBV9 to TRBJ2-3, with D possibly matching TRBD2 (5 bases). This CDR3 has 15 amino acids. Trimming stripped 2 bases from V and 2 bases from J, with 12 bases between. Germline V CDR1 and CDR2: SGDLS, YYNGEE. CDR3 loop: CASSVKSGYTDTQYF. CDR3 in DNA: TGTGCCAGCAGCGTTAAGTCGGGGTACACAGATACGCAGTATTTT.